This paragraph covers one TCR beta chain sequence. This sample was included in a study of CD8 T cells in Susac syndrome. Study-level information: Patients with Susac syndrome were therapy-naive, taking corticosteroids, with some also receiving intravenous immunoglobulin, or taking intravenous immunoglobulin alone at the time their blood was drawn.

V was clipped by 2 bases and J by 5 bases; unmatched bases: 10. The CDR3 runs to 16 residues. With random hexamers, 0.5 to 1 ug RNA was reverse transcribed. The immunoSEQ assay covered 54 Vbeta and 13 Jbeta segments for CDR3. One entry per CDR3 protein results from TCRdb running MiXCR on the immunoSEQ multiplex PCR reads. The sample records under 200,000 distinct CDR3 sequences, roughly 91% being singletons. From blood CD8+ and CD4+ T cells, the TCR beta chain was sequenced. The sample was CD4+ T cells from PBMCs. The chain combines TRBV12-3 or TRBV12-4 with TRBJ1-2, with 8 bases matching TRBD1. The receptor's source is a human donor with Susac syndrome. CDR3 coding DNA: TGTGCCAGCAGTTTATCAGCCGACAGGGGCTGGTATGGCTACACCTTC. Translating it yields CASSLSADRGWYGYTF.